This record concerns one TCR beta chain sequence. This entry belongs to a study of cytomegalovirus exposure and HLA in healthy donors. CDR3 length: 15 amino acids. The V end lost 3 bases, the J end lost 4 bases, and 12 bases lay between the germline ends. Germline-derived CDR1 and CDR2 are SEHNR and FQNEAQ (reference sequence). Vbeta (60) and Jbeta (13) primers were used in the PCR. Clones were read by immunoSEQ multiplex PCR, and TCRdb kept only the in-frame ones, dropping some. The table lists around 100,000 clones, 84% of them singletons, with 0.9% to 1.5% in the top ten. The TCR originated in a woman under 30 in good health and CMV-seronegative. Sequences were obtained from PBMCs. The gene calls are TRBV7-9 and TRBJ2-2, with a tentative D call TRBD2 (6 bases). The CDR3 loop reads CASSLGGHPTGELFF. The CDR3, as DNA: TGTGCCAGCAGCTTGGGAGGACACCCCACCGGGGAGCTGTTTTTT.